This is a list of T cell receptor beta chains from one sample in a study of blood T cells in healthy people across ages. MiXCR was run by TCRdb on the 5' RACE reads, yielding one entry per CDR3 protein. The sample lists about 810,000 distinct CDR3 sequences; 35% to 40% were seen once. Material for sequencing was blood. Source of these receptors: a man aged 18 to 29 in good health. Each CDR3 is given with its conserved first and last residue. Each record gives: J gene, clone size, V gene, D gene, CDR3 DNA, CDR3 protein. The D gene is left open where the match is weak. Clone size, where shown, is once, few, many, or a class for clones that have expanded.

TRBJ2-2 | . | TRBV7-2 | . | TGTGCCAGCAGCTTAGTTGCGGACACCGGGGAGCTGTTTTTT | CASSLVADTGELFF
TRBJ2-2 | . | TRBV12-3/TRBV12-4 | . | TGTGCCAGCACCCCGACAGAGGGGAGCGGGGAGCTGTTTTTT | CASTPTEGSGELFF
TRBJ1-5 | few | TRBV7-2 | . | TGTGCCAGCAGCGCGCGACACGGACAGCCCCAGCATTTT | CASSARHGQPQHF
TRBJ1-2 | few | TRBV7-3 | TRBD1 | TGTGCCAGCAGCTTAACTTCCCCTCAGACAGGGTCTGGCTACACCTTC | CASSLTSPQTGSGYTF
TRBJ2-1 | . | TRBV19 | . | TGTGCCAGTAGCCTCGGCGCGCCCTACAATGAGCAGTTCTTC | CASSLGAPYNEQFF
TRBJ2-7 | . | TRBV12-3/TRBV12-4 | TRBD2 | TGTGCCAGCGGACGTAGCGGGGGGGCGGTCGAGCAGTACTTC | CASGRSGGAVEQYF
TRBJ1-5 | few | TRBV7-8 | . | TGTGCCAGCAGCTCTAGGCTGGCAGGCTTGAAACTCAATCAGCCCCAGCATTTT | CASSSRLAGLKLNQPQHF
TRBJ2-5 | . | TRBV4-3 | TRBD2 | TGCGCCAGCAGCCAAGATCAAGGAACTAGCGGGGGGTTTCTCGAGACCCAGTACTTC | CASSQDQGTSGGFLETQYF
TRBJ2-5 | . | TRBV7-9 | . | TGTACCAGCAACAACACCCTCCATAGCGGCGGGGAGACCCAGTACTTC | CTSNNTLHSGGETQYF
TRBJ1-6 | few | TRBV6-2/TRBV6-3 | . | TGTGCCAGCAGTTACTCGATAAACAGAAATTCACCCCTCCACTTT | CASSYSINRNSPLHF
TRBJ1-2 | . | TRBV7-2 | TRBD1 | TGTGCCAGCAGCTTAGTGCAGGGGGGCTCTGGCTACACCTTC | CASSLVQGGSGYTF
TRBJ2-3 | few | TRBV7-9 | . | TGTGCCAGCAGCTTCGGGCAGGGCAACACAGATACGCAGTATTTT | CASSFGQGNTDTQYF
TRBJ1-5 | few | TRBV15 | TRBD1 | TGTGCCACCAGCAGAACTTGGGGGACAGTAAGCAATCAGCCCCAGCATTTT | CATSRTWGTVSNQPQHF
TRBJ2-3 | many | TRBV12-3/TRBV12-4 | . | TGTGCCAGCAGGACCGTGGTGGGAGATACGCAGTATTTT | CASRTVVGDTQYF
TRBJ2-7 | . | TRBV12-5 | TRBD1 | TGTGCTAGTGGTTTGGGACAGGGACACTACGAGCAGTACTTC | CASGLGQGHYEQYF
TRBJ1-6 | few | TRBV12-3/TRBV12-4 | . | TGTGCCAGCAGTTTAGGTTATAGTGGTTTGGGCTATAATTCACCCCTCCACTTT | CASSLGYSGLGYNSPLHF
TRBJ2-7 | . | TRBV20-1 | . | TGCAGTGCCGATCACGTAAGCTCCTACAATGAGCAGTACTTC | CSADHVSSYNEQYF
TRBJ2-7 | few | TRBV2 | . | TGTGCCAGGGGAAGCAGCTGCGAGCAGTACTTC | CARGSSCEQYF
TRBJ2-3 | many | TRBV6-5 | . | TGTGCCAGCAGCCCATGGCGGGACACAGATACGCAGTATTTT | CASSPWRDTDTQYF
TRBJ1-1 | few | TRBV20-1 | . | TGCAGTACCACACGACCCGGGACGGCCACTGAAGCTTTCTTT | CSTTRPGTATEAFF
TRBJ2-7 | few | TRBV20-1 | . | TGCAGTGCTACCTGGAGGGGCGCCCGCTCCTACGAGCAGTACTTC | CSATWRGARSYEQYF
TRBJ1-4 | once | TRBV30 | TRBD1 | TGTGCCCGTAAAGGTCCGGGACAGCCGAATGAAAAACTGTTTTTT | CARKGPGQPNEKLFF
TRBJ2-3 | few | TRBV20-1 | TRBD2 | TGCAGTGCTACCCTGGGACTAACAGATACGCAGTATTTT | CSATLGLTDTQYF
TRBJ2-1 | many | TRBV9 | . | . | CASSVGTGTGVKFF
TRBJ1-2 | many | TRBV12-3/TRBV12-4 | . | TGTGCCAGCAGCCTGGATACGAGGGGCTACACCTTC | CASSLDTRGYTF
TRBJ2-1 | many | TRBV7-3 | . | TGTGCCAGCAGCCAATCGGGACACAATGAGCAGTTCTTC | CASSQSGHNEQFF
TRBJ2-4 | . | TRBV7-2 | TRBD2 | TGTGCCAGCAGCGGAGGAACAGCGGGAAAAAACATTCAGTACTTC | CASSGGTAGKNIQYF
TRBJ1-6 | . | TRBV4-1 | . | TGCGCCAGCAGCCAAGATGTGTCAGCGAGCTCCTATAATTCACCCCTCCACTTT | CASSQDVSASSYNSPLHF
TRBJ1-2 | . | TRBV20-1 | . | TGCAGTGCCCAGACCCGGGACGGGAACTATGGCTACACCTTC | CSAQTRDGNYGYTF
TRBJ2-1 | . | TRBV7-9 | . | TGTGCCAGCACCAAGGCGGGGGCTTCCGATGAGCAGTTCTTC | CASTKAGASDEQFF
TRBJ2-4 | . | TRBV6-5 | . | TGTGCCAGCAGTTACGGTACGAGGGGAAACATTCAGTACTTC | CASSYGTRGNIQYF
TRBJ1-2 | many | TRBV6-5 | TRBD1 | TGTGCCAGCAGTTACGGGACAGGGAACTATGGCTACACCTTC | CASSYGTGNYGYTF
TRBJ1-6 | . | TRBV9 | . | TGTGCCAGCAGCGTAGGAGACGGCGCATCCTATAATTCACCCCTCCACTTT | CASSVGDGASYNSPLHF
TRBJ2-5 | . | TRBV2 | TRBD2 | TGTGCCAGCCTCCCGACTAGCCAGGGGACCCAGTACTTC | CASLPTSQGTQYF
TRBJ2-7 | . | TRBV7-2 | . | TGTGCCAGCAGCTTAGTGCCAGGGGGGTTCTCCTACGAGCAGTACTTC | CASSLVPGGFSYEQYF
TRBJ1-6 | . | TRBV5-1 | . | TGCGCCAGCAGCTTTCAGGCGGAGAGCCGGTTTCCCCTCCACTTT | CASSFQAESRFPLHF
TRBJ2-5 | few | TRBV7-2 | TRBD2 | TGTGCCAGCACCATACGGCGAGCTAGCGGACCTCCAAAGACCCAGTACTTC | CASTIRRASGPPKTQYF
TRBJ2-1 | many | TRBV12-3/TRBV12-4 | TRBD2 | TGTGCCAGCAGTTCGGGGACTAGCGCAAACAATGAGCAGTTCTTC | CASSSGTSANNEQFF
TRBJ2-2 | . | TRBV7-9 | . | TGTGCCAGCAGCTTCGTGATAGTAGGGTCCGGGGAGCTGTTTTTT | CASSFVIVGSGELFF
TRBJ1-2 | . | TRBV12-3/TRBV12-4 | . | TGTGCCAGCAGTCTCAGAGGAGGGTGGGTTAATGGCCACACCTTC | CASSLRGGWVNGHTF